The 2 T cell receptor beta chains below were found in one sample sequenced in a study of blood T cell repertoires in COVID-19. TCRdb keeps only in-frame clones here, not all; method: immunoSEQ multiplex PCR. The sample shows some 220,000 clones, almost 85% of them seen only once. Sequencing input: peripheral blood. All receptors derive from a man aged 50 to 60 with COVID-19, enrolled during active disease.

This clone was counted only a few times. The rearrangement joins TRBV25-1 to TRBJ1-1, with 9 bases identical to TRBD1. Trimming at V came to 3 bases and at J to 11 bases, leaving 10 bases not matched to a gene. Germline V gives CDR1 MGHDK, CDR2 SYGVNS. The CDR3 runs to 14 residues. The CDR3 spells CASSDPVGTGRAFF. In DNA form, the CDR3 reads TGTGCCAGCAGTGATCCCGTTGGGACAGGGAGGGCTTTCTTT.

CDR3 loop: CASRRTGESNQPQHF. The CDR3 nucleotides are TGTGCCAGCAGGAGGACAGGGGAGAGCAATCAGCCCCAGCATTTT. The V gene is TRBV3-1 (or the pseudogene TRBV3-2), the J gene TRBJ1-5; 9 bases fit TRBD1. Germline V CDR1 and CDR2: LGHDT, YNNKEL (reference sequence). This CDR3 contains 15 residues. V was pared by 6 bases and J by 1 base, with 4 bases of the junction left unmatched.